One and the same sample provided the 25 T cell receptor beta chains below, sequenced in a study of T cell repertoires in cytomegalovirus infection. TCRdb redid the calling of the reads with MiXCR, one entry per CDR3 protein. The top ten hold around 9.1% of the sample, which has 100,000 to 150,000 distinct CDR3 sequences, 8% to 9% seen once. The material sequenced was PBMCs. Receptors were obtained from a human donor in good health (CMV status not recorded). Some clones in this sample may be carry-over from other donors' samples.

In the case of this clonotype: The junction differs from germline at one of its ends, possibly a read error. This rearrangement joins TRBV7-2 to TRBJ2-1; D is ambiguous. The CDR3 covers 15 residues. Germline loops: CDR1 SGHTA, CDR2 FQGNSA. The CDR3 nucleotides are TGTGCCAGCAGCTTACCGGCACTACCGTACAATGAGCAGTTCTTT. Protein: CASSLPALPYNEQFF.

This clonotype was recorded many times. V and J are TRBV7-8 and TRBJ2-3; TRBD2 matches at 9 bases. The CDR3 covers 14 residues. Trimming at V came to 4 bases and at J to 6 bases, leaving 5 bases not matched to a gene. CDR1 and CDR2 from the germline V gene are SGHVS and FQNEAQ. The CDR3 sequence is CASSSSGGWDTQYF. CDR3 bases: TGTGCCAGCAGCTCCAGCGGGGGGTGGGATACGCAGTATTTT.

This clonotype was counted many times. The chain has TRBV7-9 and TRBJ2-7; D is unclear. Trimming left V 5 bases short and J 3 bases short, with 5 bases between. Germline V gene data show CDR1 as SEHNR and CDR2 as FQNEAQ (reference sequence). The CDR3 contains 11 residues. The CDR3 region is CASSPNYEQYF. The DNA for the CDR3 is TGTGCCAGCAGCCCAAACTACGAGCAGTACTTC. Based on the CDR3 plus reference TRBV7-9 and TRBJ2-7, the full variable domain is DTGVSQNPRHKITKRGQNVTFRCDPISEHNRLYWYRQTLGQGPEFLTYFQNEAQLEKSRLLSDRFSAERPKGSFSTLEIQRTEQGDSAMYLCASSPNYEQYFGPGTRLTVT.

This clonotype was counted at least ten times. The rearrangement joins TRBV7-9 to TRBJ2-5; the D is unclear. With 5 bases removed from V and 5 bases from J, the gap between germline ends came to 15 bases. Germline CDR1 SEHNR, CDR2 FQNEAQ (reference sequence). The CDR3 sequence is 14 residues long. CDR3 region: CASSPWSPEETQYF. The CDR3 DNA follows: TGTGCCAGCAGCCCGTGGAGTCCTGAGGAGACCCAGTACTTC. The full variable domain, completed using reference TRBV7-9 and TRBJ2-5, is DTGVSQNPRHKITKRGQNVTFRCDPISEHNRLYWYRQTLGQGPEFLTYFQNEAQLEKSRLLSDRFSAERPKGSFSTLEIQRTEQGDSAMYLCASSPWSPEETQYFGPGTRLLVL.

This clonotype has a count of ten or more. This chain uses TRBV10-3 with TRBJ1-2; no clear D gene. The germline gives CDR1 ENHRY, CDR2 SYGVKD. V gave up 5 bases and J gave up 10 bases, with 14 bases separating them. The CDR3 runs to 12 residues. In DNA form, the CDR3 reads TGTGCCATCAGTTCTCCCGCTCTCTACTACACCTTC. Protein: CAISSPALYYTF.

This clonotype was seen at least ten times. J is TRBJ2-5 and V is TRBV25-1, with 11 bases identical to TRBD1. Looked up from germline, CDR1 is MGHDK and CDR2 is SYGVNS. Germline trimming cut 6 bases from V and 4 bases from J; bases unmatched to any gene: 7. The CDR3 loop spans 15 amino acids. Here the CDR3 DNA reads TGTGCCAGCAGCCCCGGGACAGGGGGACTAGAGACCCAGTACTTC. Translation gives CASSPGTGGLETQYF.

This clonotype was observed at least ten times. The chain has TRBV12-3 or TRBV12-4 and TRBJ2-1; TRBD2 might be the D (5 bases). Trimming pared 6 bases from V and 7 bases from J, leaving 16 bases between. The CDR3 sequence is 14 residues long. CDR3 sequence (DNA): TGTGCCAGCAGAGACGGGAAAGGAGGTAATGAGCAGTTCTTC. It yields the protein CASRDGKGGNEQFF.

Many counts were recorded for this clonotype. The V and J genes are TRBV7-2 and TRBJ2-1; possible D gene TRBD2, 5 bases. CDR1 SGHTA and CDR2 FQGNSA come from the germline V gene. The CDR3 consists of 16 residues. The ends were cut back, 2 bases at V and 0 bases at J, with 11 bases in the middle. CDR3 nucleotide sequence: TGTGCCAGCAGCTTACTTGCGGGCAGCTCCTACAATGAGCAGTTCTTC. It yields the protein CASSLLAGSSYNEQFF.

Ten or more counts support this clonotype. The CDR3 sequence is CASSVRGPTSGGANEQFF. CDR3 DNA sequence: TGTGCCAGCAGTGTGCGTGGTCCCACTAGCGGGGGGGCCAATGAGCAGTTCTTC. The chain joins TRBV12-3 or TRBV12-4 to TRBJ2-1, with 13 nucleotides matching TRBD2. This CDR3 comprises 18 residues. V lost 5 bases to trimming and J lost 6 bases; unmatched junction nucleotides: 13.

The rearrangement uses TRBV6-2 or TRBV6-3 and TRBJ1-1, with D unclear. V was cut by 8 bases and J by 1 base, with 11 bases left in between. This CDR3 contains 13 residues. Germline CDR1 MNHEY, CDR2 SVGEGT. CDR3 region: CASHRASNTEAFF. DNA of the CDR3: TGTGCCAGCCACCGTGCCTCGAACACTGAAGCTTTCTTT.

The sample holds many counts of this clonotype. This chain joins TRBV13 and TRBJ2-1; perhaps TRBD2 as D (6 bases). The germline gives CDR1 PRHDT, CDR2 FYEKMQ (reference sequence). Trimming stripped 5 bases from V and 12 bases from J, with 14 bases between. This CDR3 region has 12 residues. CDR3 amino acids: CASSATEGGQFF. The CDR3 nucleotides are TGTGCCAGCAGCGCAACCGAGGGAGGGCAGTTCTTC.

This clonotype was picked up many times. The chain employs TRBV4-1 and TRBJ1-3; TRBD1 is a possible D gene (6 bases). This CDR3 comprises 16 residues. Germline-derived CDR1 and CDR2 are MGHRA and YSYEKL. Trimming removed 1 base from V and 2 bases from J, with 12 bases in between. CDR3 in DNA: TGCGCCAGCAGCCAAGGGGGGGCCATAGCTGGAAACACCATATATTTT. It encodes CASSQGGAIAGNTIYF.

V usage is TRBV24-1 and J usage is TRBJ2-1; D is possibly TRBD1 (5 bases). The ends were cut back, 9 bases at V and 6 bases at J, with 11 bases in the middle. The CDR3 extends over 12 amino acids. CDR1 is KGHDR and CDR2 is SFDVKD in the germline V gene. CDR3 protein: CATGANPNEQFF. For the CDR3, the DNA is TGTGCCACCGGGGCGAATCCCAATGAGCAGTTCTTC.

Here the CDR3 DNA reads TGTGCCAGCAGCCCCCAGACAGTTATGAACACTGAAGCTTTCTTT. It codes for CASSPQTVMNTEAFF. The chain combines TRBV9 with TRBJ1-1; tentatively, D is TRBD1 (5 bases). Trimming removed 4 bases at V and 0 bases at J, with 13 bases between. The CDR3 is made up of 15 amino acids. The V gene's germline CDR1 is SGDLS and CDR2 YYNGEE.

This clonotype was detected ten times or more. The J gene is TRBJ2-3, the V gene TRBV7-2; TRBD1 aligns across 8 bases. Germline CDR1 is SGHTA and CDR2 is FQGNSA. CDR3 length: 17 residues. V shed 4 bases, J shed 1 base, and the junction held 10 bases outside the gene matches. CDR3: CASSYHRGKERTDTQYF. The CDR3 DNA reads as TGTGCCAGCAGCTATCACAGGGGGAAGGAGCGCACAGATACGCAGTATTTT. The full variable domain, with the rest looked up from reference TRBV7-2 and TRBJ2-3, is GAGVSQSPSNKVTEKGKDVELRCDPISGHTALYWYRQSLGQGLEFLIYFQGNSAPDKSGLPSDRFSAERTGGSVSTLTIQRTQQEDSAVYLCASSYHRGKERTDTQYFGPGTRLTVL.

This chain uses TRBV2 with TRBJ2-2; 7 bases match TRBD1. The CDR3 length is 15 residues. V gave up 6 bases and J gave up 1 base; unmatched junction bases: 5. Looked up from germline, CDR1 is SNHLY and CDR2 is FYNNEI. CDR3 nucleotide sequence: TGTGCCAGCAGACAATGGACAGGGAACACCGGGGAGCTGTTTTTT. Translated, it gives CASRQWTGNTGELFF.

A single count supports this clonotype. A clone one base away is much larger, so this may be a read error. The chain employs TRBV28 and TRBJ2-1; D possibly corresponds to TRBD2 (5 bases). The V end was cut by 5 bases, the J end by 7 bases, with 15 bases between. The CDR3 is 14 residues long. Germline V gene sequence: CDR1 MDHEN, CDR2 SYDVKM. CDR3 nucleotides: TGTGCCAGCAGTAAACTAGTGGGTATTAATGAGCAGTTCTTC. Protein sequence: CASSKLVGINEQFF.

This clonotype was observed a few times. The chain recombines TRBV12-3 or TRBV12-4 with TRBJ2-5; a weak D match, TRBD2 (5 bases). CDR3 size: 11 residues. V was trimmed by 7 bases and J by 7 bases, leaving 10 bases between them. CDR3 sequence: CASMEDVTQYF. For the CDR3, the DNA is TGTGCCAGCATGGAGGACGTGACCCAGTACTTC.

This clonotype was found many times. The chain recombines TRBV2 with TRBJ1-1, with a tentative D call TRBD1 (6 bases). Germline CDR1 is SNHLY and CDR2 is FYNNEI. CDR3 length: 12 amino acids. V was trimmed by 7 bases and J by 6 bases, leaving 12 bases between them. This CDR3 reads CASKPGGSEAFF. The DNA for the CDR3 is TGTGCCAGCAAACCGGGGGGCTCTGAAGCTTTCTTT.

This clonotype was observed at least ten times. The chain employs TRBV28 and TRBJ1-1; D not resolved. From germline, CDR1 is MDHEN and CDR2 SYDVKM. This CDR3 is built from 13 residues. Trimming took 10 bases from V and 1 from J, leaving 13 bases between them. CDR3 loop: CATNRVENTEAFF. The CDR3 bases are TGTGCCACTAATAGGGTAGAGAACACTGAAGCTTTCTTT.

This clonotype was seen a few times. In DNA, the CDR3 is TGTGCCAGCAGTTACCCAGATTCCTCGGATGAGCAGTTCTTC. Its protein is CASSYPDSSDEQFF. This sequence joins TRBV6-2 or TRBV6-3 and TRBJ2-1; D is uncertain. The ends were cut back, 2 bases at V and 8 bases at J, with 13 bases in the middle. Germline loops: CDR1 MNHEY, CDR2 SVGEGT. CDR3 size: 14 residues.

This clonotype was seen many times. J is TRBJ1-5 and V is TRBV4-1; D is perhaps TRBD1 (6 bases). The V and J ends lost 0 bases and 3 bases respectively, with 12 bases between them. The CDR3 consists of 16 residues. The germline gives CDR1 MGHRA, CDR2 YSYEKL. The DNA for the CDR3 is TGCGCCAGCAGCCAAGACGGGGCAGGGGCCAATCAGCCCCAGCATTTT. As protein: CASSQDGAGANQPQHF.

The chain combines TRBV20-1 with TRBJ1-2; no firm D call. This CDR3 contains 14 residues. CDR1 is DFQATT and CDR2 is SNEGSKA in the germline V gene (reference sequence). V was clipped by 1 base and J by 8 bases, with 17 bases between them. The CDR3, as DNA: TGCAGTGCTAGAGTTTCGGCAGTCTCGTGGGGCTACACCTTC. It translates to CSARVSAVSWGYTF.

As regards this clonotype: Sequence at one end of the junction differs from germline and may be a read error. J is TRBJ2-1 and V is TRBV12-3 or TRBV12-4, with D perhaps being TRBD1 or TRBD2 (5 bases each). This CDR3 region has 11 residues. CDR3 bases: TGTGCCGGCAGTGTCAGGGAGAAAAGGTTCTTC. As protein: CAGSVREKRFF.

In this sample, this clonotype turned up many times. CDR3 DNA sequence: TGTGCCAGCAGCTTATCGGTCTGGACAGGGGCTGGTGAGCAGTACTTC. Protein sequence: CASSLSVWTGAGEQYF. The chain links TRBV7-8 to TRBJ2-7, with TRBD1 identical over 9 bases. The germline gives CDR1 SGHVS, CDR2 FQNEAQ. With V trimmed by 2 bases and J by 7 bases, 12 bases remained unmatched. This CDR3 is built from 16 residues.